Below, 14 T cell receptor beta chains from the same sample are listed, as sequenced in a study of T-cell memory formation after mild COVID-19. TCRdb re-derived calls from the 5' RACE reads in MiXCR, one entry per CDR3 protein. This table has 300,000 to 350,000 distinct CDR3 sequences, 13% to 15% appearing once. Sequenced material: PBMCs or a T cell subset sorted from them (not recorded which). The receptors derive from a man in his late teens or twenties who had mild COVID-19 (a few samples of this study predate the infection). Cell type and time point are not known.

V gene TRBV10-3 combines with J gene TRBJ1-6; D gene uncertain. V lost 3 bases to trimming and J lost 10 bases, with 7 bases between them. The CDR3 extends over 12 amino acids. The germline V gene encodes CDR1 ENHRY and CDR2 SYGVKD. CDR3 in DNA: TGTGCCATCAGTGACCGGGCATCACCCCTCCACTTT. Translating gives CAISDRASPLHF.

This clonotype showed up just a few times. This chain connects TRBV11-2 to TRBJ2-7; 11 bases map to TRBD2. Germline V gives CDR1 SGHAT, CDR2 FQNNGV. With V trimmed by 7 bases and J by 2 bases, 4 bases remained unmatched. The CDR3 totals 14 residues. CDR3 sequence reads: CASTLAGVTYEQYV. The DNA for the CDR3 is TGTGCCAGCACACTAGCGGGGGTAACCTACGAGCAGTACGTC.

V usage is TRBV20-1 and J usage is TRBJ2-1; 13 positions match TRBD2. The CDR3 is made up of 18 amino acids. The trim removed 1 base at V and 12 bases at J, leaving 18 bases unmatched. From germline, CDR1 is DFQATT and CDR2 SNEGSKA (reference sequence). The CDR3 DNA follows: TGCAGTGCTAGAGGTTTCTCCGGAGCGACTAGCGGGGGGTGGGTGCAGTTCTTC. It yields the protein CSARGFSGATSGGWVQFF.

The rearrangement uses TRBV29-1 and TRBJ2-3; no clear D gene. Trimming shortened V by 7 bases and J by 3 bases, and 5 bases separated the two germline ends. This CDR3 has 10 residues. Germline V gene data show CDR1 as SQVTM and CDR2 as ANQGSEA. The CDR3 reads CSGGTDTQYF. The CDR3 DNA follows: TGCAGCGGAGGAACAGATACGCAGTATTTT.

The chain carries TRBV20-1 and TRBJ2-3; tentatively, D is TRBD1 (6 bases). The ends were cut back, 6 bases at V and 1 base at J, with 17 bases in the middle. Germline-derived CDR1 and CDR2 are DFQATT and SNEGSKA (reference sequence). The length of the CDR3 is 15 residues. CDR3 in amino acids: CSARRPGHRTDTQYF. The CDR3, as DNA: TGCAGTGCGAGAAGGCCGGGACACCGCACAGATACGCAGTATTTT.

This chain links TRBV6-5 with TRBJ1-4; D remains ambiguous. The germline CDR1 and CDR2 sequences are MNHEY and SVGAGI. Trimming took off 6 bases at V and 8 bases at J, with 16 bases between the two ends. The CDR3 extends over 14 amino acids. The CDR3 coding sequence is TGTGCCAGCAGGCGGACCTCCGCATGGGAAAAACTGTTTTTT. Translating gives CASRRTSAWEKLFF.

In this sample, this clonotype turned up a few times. The rearrangement joins TRBV20-1 to TRBJ1-5; D gene ambiguous. V gave up 5 bases and J gave up 5 bases, with 13 bases separating them. This CDR3 region has 13 residues. CDR1 is DFQATT and CDR2 is SNEGSKA in the germline V gene (reference sequence). Written as DNA, the CDR3 is TGCAGTGCTGTAACAGCCTACGATCAGCCCCAGCATTTT. Residues: CSAVTAYDQPQHF.

This clonotype is a singleton in its sample. The chain joins TRBV18 to TRBJ2-7; TRBD2 matches at 10 bases. Germline V CDR1 and CDR2: KGHSH, LQKENI. The CDR3 covers 16 residues. V trimming: 3 bases; J trimming: 11 bases; junction bases outside the gene matches: 16. CDR3 residues: CASSPPVGTSGEQKYV. The CDR3 region has the DNA TGTGCCAGCTCACCTCCGGTGGGTACTAGCGGGGAACAGAAGTACGTC.

The chain carries TRBV18 and TRBJ1-1; the D is unclear. CDR3 length: 14 amino acids. CDR1 and CDR2 from the germline V gene are KGHSH and LQKENI. The V end lost 5 bases, the J end lost 1 base, and 11 bases lay between the germline ends. The CDR3 bases are TGTGCCAGCTCAGGGGTAACGGGGAACACTGAAGCTTTCTTT. Translation gives CASSGVTGNTEAFF. Full variable domain (missing parts from reference TRBV18 and TRBJ1-1): NAGVMQNPRHLVRRRGQEARLRCSPMKGHSHVYWYRQLPEEGLKFMVYLQKENIIDESGMPKERFSAEFPKEGPSILRIQQVVRGDSAAYFCASSGVTGNTEAFFGQGTRLTVV.

This clonotype was counted only a few times. This sequence joins TRBV5-1 and TRBJ1-1; a weak D match, TRBD1 (5 bases). Germline assignment: CDR1 SGHRS and CDR2 YFSETQ. The ends were cut back, 5 bases at V and 7 bases at J, with 18 bases in the middle. CDR3 length equals 14 residues. The CDR3 DNA reads TGCGCCAGCAGTAACCCGGGACGAAGTTATGAAGCTTTCTTT. Its translation: CASSNPGRSYEAFF. Full variable domain (missing parts from reference TRBV5-1 and TRBJ1-1): KAGVTQTPRYLIKTRGQQVTLSCSPISGHRSVSWYQQTPGQGLQFLFEYFSETQRNKGNFPGRFSGRQFSNSRSEMNVSTLELGDSALYLCASSNPGRSYEAFFGQGTRLTVV.

This clonotype has a handful of counts. The chain recombines TRBV29-1 with TRBJ2-7; a possible D gene is TRBD1 (7 bases). In germline, CDR1 is SQVTM, CDR2 ANQGSEA. With 5 bases removed from V and 6 bases from J, the gap between germline ends came to 14 bases. The CDR3 totals 12 residues. CDR3 coding DNA: TGCAGCGTTACGCGGGACAGAGGCGAGCAGTACTTC. Encoded protein: CSVTRDRGEQYF.

In its sample, this clonotype was seen a few times. V usage is TRBV29-1 and J usage is TRBJ2-1, with 7 bases matching TRBD2. V was clipped by 6 bases and J by 4 bases; unmatched bases: 9. The germline gives CDR1 SQVTM, CDR2 ANQGSEA. The CDR3 extends over 14 amino acids. This chain's CDR3 is CSVDAIGGYNEQFF. The DNA for the CDR3 is TGCAGCGTGGACGCTATCGGGGGGTACAATGAGCAGTTCTTC.

The rearrangement links TRBV20-1 to TRBJ1-2; TRBD1 might be the D (5 bases). The V end lost 2 bases, the J end lost 2 bases, and 18 bases lay between the germline ends. Germline CDR1 reads DFQATT; CDR2 reads SNEGSKA (reference sequence). CDR3 length: 16 amino acids. The CDR3 here is CSARSRGGGRNYGYTF. Here the CDR3 DNA reads TGCAGTGCTAGATCTAGGGGTGGGGGAAGGAACTATGGCTACACCTTC.

A few counts support this clonotype. CDR3 nucleotide sequence: TGTGCCAGCAGCCCGGGGACTAGCGGGGGACCCTACGAGCAGTACTTC. Its translation: CASSPGTSGGPYEQYF. This chain links TRBV5-8 with TRBJ2-7, with TRBD2 matching 14 bases. Germline-derived CDR1 and CDR2 are SGHTS and YDEGEE. This CDR3 is 16 amino acids long. Germline trimming cut 4 bases from V and 2 bases from J; bases unmatched to any gene: 5.